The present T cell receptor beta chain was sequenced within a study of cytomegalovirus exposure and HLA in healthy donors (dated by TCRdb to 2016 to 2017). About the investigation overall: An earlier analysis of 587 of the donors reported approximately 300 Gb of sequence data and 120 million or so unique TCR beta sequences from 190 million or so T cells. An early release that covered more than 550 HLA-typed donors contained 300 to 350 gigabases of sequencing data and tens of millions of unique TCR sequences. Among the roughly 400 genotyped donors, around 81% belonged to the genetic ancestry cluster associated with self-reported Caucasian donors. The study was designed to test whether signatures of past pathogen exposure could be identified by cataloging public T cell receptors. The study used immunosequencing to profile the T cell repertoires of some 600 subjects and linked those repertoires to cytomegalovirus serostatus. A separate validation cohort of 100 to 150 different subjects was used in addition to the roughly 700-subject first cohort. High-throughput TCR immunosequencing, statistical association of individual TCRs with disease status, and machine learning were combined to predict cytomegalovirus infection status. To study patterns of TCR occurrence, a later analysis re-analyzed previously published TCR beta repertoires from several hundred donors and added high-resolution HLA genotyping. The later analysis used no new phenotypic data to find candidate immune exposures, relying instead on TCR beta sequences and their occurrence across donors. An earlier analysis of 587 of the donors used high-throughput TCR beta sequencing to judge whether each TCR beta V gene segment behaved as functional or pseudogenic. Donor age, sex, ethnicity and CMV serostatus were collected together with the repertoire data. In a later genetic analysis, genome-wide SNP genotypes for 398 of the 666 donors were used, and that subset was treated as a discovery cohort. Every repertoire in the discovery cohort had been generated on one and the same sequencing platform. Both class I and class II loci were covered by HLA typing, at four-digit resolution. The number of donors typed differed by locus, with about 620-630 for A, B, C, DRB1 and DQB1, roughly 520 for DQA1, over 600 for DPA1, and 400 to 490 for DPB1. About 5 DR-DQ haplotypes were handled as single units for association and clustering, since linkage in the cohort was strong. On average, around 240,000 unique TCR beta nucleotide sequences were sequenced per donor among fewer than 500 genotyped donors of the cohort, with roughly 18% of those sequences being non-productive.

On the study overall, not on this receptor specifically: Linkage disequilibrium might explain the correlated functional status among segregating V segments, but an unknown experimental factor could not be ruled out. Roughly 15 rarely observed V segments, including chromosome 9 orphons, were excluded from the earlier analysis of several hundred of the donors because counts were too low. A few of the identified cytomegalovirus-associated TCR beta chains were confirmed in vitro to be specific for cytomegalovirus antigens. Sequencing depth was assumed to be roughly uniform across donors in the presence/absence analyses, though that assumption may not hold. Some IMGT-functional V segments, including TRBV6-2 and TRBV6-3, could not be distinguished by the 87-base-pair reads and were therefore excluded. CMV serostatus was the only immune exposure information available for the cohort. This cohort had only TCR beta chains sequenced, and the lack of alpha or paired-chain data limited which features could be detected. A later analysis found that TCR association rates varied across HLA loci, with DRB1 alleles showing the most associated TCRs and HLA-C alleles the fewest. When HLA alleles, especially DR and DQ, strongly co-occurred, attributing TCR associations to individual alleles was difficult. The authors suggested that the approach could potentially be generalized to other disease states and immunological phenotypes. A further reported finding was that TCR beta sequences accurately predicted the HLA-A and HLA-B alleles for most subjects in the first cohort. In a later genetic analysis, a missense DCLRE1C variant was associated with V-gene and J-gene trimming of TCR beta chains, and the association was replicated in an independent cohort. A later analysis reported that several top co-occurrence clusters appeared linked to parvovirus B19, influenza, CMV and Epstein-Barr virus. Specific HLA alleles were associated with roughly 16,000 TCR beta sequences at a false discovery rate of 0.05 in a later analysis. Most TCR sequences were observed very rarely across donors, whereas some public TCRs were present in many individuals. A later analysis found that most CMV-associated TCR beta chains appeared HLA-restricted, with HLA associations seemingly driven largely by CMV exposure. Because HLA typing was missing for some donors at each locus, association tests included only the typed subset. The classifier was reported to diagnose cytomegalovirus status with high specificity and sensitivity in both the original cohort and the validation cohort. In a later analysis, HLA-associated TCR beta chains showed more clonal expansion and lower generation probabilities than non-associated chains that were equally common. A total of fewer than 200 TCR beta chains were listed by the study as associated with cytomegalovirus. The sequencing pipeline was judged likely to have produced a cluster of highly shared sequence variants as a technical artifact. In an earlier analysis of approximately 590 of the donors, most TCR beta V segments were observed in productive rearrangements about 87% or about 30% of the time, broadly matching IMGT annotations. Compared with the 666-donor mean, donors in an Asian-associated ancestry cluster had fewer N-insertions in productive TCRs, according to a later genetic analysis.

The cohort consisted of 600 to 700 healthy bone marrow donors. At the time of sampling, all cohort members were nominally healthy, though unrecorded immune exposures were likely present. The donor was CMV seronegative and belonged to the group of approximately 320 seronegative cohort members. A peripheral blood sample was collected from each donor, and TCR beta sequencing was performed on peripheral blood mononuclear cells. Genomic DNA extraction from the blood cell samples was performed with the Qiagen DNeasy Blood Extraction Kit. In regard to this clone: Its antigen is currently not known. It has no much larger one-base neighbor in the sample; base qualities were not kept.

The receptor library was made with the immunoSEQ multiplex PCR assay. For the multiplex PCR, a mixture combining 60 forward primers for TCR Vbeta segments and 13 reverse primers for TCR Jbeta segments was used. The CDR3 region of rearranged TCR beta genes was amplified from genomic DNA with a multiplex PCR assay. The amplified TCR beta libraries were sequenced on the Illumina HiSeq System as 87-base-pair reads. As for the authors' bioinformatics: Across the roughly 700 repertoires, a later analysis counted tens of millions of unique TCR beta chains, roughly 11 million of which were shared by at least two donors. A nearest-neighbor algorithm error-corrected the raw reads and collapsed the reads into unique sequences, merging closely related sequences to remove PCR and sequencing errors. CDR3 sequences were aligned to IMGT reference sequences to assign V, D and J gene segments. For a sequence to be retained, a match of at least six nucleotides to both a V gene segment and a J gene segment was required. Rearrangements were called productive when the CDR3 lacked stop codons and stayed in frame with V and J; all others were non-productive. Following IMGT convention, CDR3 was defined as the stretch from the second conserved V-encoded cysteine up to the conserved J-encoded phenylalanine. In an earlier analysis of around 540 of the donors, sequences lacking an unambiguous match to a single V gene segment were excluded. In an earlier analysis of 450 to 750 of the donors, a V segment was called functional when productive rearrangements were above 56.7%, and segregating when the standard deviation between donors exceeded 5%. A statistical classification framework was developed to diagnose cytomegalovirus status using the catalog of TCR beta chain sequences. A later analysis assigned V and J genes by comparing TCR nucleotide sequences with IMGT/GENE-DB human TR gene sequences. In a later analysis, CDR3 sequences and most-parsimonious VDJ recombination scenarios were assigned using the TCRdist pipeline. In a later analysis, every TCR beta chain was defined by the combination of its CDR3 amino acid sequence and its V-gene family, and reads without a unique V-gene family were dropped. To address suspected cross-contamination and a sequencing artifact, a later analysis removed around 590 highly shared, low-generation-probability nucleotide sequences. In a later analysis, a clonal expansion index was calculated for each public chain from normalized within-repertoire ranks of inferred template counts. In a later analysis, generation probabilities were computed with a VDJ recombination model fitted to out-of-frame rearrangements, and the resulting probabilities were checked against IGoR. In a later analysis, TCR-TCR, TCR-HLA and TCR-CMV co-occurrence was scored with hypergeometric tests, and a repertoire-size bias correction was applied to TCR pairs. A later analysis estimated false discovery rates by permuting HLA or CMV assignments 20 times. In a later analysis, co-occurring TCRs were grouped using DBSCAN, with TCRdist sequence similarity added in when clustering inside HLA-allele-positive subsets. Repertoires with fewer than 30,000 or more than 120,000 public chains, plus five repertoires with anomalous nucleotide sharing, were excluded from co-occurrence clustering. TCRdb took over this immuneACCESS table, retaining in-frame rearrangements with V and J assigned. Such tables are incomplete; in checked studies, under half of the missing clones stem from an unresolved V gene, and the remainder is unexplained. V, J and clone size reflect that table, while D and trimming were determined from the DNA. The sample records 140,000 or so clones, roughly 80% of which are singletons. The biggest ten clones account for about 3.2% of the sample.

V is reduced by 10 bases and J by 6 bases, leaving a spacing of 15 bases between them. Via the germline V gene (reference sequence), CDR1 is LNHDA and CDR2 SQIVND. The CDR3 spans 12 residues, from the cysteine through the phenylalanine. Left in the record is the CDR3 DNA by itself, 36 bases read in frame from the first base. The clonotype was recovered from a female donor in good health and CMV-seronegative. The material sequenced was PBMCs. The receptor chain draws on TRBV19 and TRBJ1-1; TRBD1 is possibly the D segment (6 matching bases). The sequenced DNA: TGTGCCACTGCGACAGGTTTGGCTGAAGCTTTCTTT. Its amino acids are CATATGLAEAFF.